The entry below describes one TCR beta chain. This receptor's antigen is unknown. No base quality information exists; no much larger clone differs at one position. Including cysteine and phenylalanine, the CDR3 has 16 amino acids. CDR3 DNA is the only sequence kept; it has 48 bases, read in frame from the first base. The germline V gene (reference sequence) gives CDR1 as MNHNY and CDR2 as SVGAGI. Trimmed from V: 1 base; trimmed from J: 1 base; junction bases lacking a gene match: 6. Receptors were amplified or captured by the immunoSEQ multiplex PCR assay. A mixture of 60 forward primers for TCR Vbeta segments and 13 reverse primers for TCR Jbeta segments was used in the multiplex PCR. A multiplex PCR assay on genomic DNA amplified the CDR3 region of rearranged TCR beta genes. The Illumina HiSeq System was used to sequence the amplified TCR beta libraries as 87-base-pair reads. Per the authors' processing: A later analysis counted approximately 84 million unique TCR beta chains across the 666 repertoires, and 10 million to 11 million of these chains were shared by at least two donors. Raw reads were error-corrected and collapsed into unique sequences by a nearest-neighbor algorithm in which closely related sequences were merged to remove PCR and sequencing errors. V, D and J gene segments were assigned by aligning CDR3 sequences to IMGT reference sequences. For a sequence to be retained, a match of at least six nucleotides to both a V gene segment and a J gene segment was required. Rearrangements were classified as productive when the CDR3 lacked stop codons and remained in frame with V and J, and all other rearrangements were classified as non-productive. CDR3 was defined by IMGT convention, running from the second conserved V-encoded cysteine to the conserved J-encoded phenylalanine. The earlier analysis of about 610 of the donors excluded any sequence lacking an unambiguous match to a single V gene segment. An earlier analysis of 587 of the donors classified V segments as functional when productive rearrangements were above 56.7% and as segregating when the standard deviation between donors was above 5%. A statistical classification framework was built to diagnose cytomegalovirus status from the catalog of TCR beta chain sequences. A later analysis assigned V and J genes by comparing TCR nucleotide sequences with IMGT/GENE-DB human TR gene sequences. A later analysis assigned CDR3 sequences and most-parsimonious VDJ recombination scenarios with the TCRdist pipeline. A later analysis defined each TCR beta chain by its CDR3 amino acid sequence plus V-gene family, and excluded reads lacking a unique V-gene family. To address suspected cross-contamination and a sequencing artifact, a later analysis removed around 590 highly shared, low-generation-probability nucleotide sequences. In a later analysis, a clonal expansion index for each public chain was calculated from normalized within-repertoire ranks of inferred template counts. Generation probabilities in a later analysis came from a VDJ recombination model fitted to out-of-frame rearrangements, and those results were checked against IGoR. In a later analysis, TCR-TCR, TCR-HLA and TCR-CMV co-occurrence was scored with hypergeometric tests, and a repertoire-size bias correction was applied to TCR pairs. A later analysis estimated false discovery rates by permuting HLA or CMV assignments 20 times. In a later analysis, co-occurring TCRs were grouped using DBSCAN, and TCRdist sequence similarity was added for clustering within HLA-allele-positive subsets. For co-occurrence clustering, repertoires with fewer than 30,000 or more than 120,000 public chains were excluded, along with several repertoires with anomalous nucleotide sharing. Imported from immuneACCESS, the table was reduced by TCRdb to in-frame sequences with V and J called. These copies leave out some clones; in studies compared against another copy, an unresolved V gene accounts for under half, and the cause of the remainder is not known. Clonal size and the V and J genes are those of that table, whereas D and trimming came from the DNA. For this sample the table gives roughly 110,000 clones, of which roughly 80% were detected only once. Clones ranked in the top ten supply approximately 2.4% of the sample.

These data come from a study of cytomegalovirus exposure and HLA in healthy donors listed by TCRdb under 2017. In the study overall: An earlier analysis of approximately 640 of the donors reported 250 to 300 Gb of sequence data and 117 million unique TCR beta sequences from roughly 180 million T cells. HLA typing covered class I and class II loci at four-digit resolution. A later analysis re-analyzed previously published TCR beta repertoires from 600 to 850 donors and added high-resolution HLA genotyping to study TCR occurrence patterns. All discovery cohort repertoires had been generated using a single sequencing platform. Among under 450 genotyped donors of the cohort, an average of approximately 230,000 unique TCR beta nucleotide sequences were sequenced per donor, around a sixth of them non-productive. Of the 398 genotyped donors, around 81% fell in the genetic ancestry cluster associated with self-reported Caucasian donors. Several DR-DQ haplotypes were handled as single units for association and clustering because linkage in the cohort was strong. Along with the approximately 670-subject first cohort, a separate validation cohort of over a hundred different subjects was used. Roughly 300 gigabases of sequencing data and approximately 93 million unique TCR sequences were included in an early release covering roughly 600 HLA-typed donors. In the later analysis, no new phenotypic data were used to find candidate immune exposures; instead, reliance was placed on TCR beta sequences and their occurrence across donors. To predict cytomegalovirus infection status, the study brought together high-throughput TCR immunosequencing, statistical association of individual TCRs with disease status, and machine learning. The study aimed to test whether cataloging public T cell receptors could reveal signatures of past pathogen exposure. Typing coverage differed by locus: A, B, C, DRB1 and DQB1 were typed in about 629-640 donors, DQA1 in approximately 520, DPA1 in around 600, and DPB1 in 400 to 480. An earlier analysis of 587 of the donors used high-throughput TCR beta sequencing to judge whether each TCR beta V gene segment behaved as functional or pseudogenic. In a later genetic analysis, genome-wide SNP genotypes for about 55% of the roughly 700 donors were used, and that subset was treated as a discovery cohort. Donor age, sex, ethnicity and CMV serostatus were collected together with the repertoire data. Using immunosequencing, the study profiled T cell repertoires from fewer than 700 subjects and related those repertoires to cytomegalovirus serostatus.

In total, just over 650 healthy bone marrow donors made up the cohort. At the time of sampling, all cohort members were nominally healthy, though unrecorded immune exposures were likely present. The donor was CMV seronegative and belonged to the group of 352 seronegative cohort members. Each donor provided a peripheral blood sample, and peripheral blood mononuclear cells were used for TCR beta sequencing. The Qiagen DNeasy Blood Extraction Kit was used to extract genomic DNA from the blood cell samples. What the work shows at the level of the full study, not this receptor alone: Linkage disequilibrium might explain the correlated functional status among segregating V segments, but an unknown experimental factor could not be excluded. Roughly uniform sequencing depth across donors was assumed in presence/absence analyses, although this assumption may not hold. Compared with the roughly 710-donor mean, donors in an Asian-associated ancestry cluster had fewer N-insertions in productive TCRs, according to a later genetic analysis. Because counts were too low, around 18 rarely observed V segments, including chromosome 9 orphons, were left out of the earlier analysis of 587 of the donors. A further reported finding was that TCR beta sequences accurately predicted the HLA-A and HLA-B alleles for most subjects in the first cohort. Several of the top co-occurrence clusters appeared to be linked to parvovirus B19, influenza, CMV and Epstein-Barr virus, according to a later analysis. The classifier was reported to diagnose cytomegalovirus status with high specificity and sensitivity in both the original cohort and the validation cohort. In a later analysis, most CMV-associated TCR beta chains were found to appear HLA-restricted, with HLA associations seemingly driven largely by CMV exposure. In vitro tests confirmed that a few of the cytomegalovirus-associated TCR beta chains recognize cytomegalovirus antigens. When HLA alleles, especially DR and DQ, strongly co-occurred, attributing TCR associations to individual alleles was difficult. A cluster of highly shared sequence variants was judged likely to be a technical artifact of the sequencing pipeline. Because HLA typing was unavailable for some donors at each locus, only the typed subset was used in association tests. In a later analysis, TCR association rates were found to vary across HLA loci, with the most associated TCRs seen for DRB1 alleles and the fewest for HLA-C alleles. In a later analysis, HLA-associated TCR beta chains were found to be more clonally expanded and to have lower generation probabilities than equally common non-associated chains. A later analysis associated about 17,000 TCR beta sequences with specific HLA alleles at a false discovery rate of 0.05. The study gave a list of about 150 TCR beta chains associated with cytomegalovirus. This cohort had only TCR beta chains sequenced, and the lack of alpha or paired-chain data limited which features could be detected. In a later genetic analysis, a missense DCLRE1C variant was associated with V-gene and J-gene trimming of TCR beta chains, and the association was replicated in an independent cohort. According to the authors, the approach could potentially be generalized to other disease states and immunological phenotypes. An earlier analysis of some 590 of the donors showed that most TCR beta V segments appeared in productive rearrangements either about 90% or about 30% of the time, which broadly matched IMGT annotations. Some IMGT-functional V segments, including TRBV6-2 and TRBV6-3, could not be told apart with the 87-base-pair reads, so those segments were excluded. Immune exposure information for the cohort was limited to CMV serostatus. Most TCR sequences were observed very rarely across donors, whereas some public TCRs were present in many individuals.

The chain uses TRBV6-6 and TRBJ1-1; 7 nucleotides in the junction match TRBD1. The specimen sequenced was PBMCs. The source is a middle-aged man in good health and CMV-seronegative. The sequence in DNA is TGTGCCAGCAGTTACTTACCCCGGACAGGGAACACTGAAGCTTTCTTT. This gives the protein CASSYLPRTGNTEAFF.